The sequence of this T cell receptor beta chain was determined in a study of blood T cell repertoires in COVID-19. Trimming stripped 9 bases from V and 6 bases from J, with 16 bases between. Germline V CDR1 and CDR2: KGHDR, SFDVKD. The CDR3 has 14 amino acids. The assay was immunoSEQ multiplex PCR, and TCRdb's table has in-frame clones only and misses some. Of about 85,000 clones in the sample, more than 85% are singletons; the top ten hold around 2.3%. This clone showed up just once. The specimen was peripheral blood. This chain joins TRBV24-1 and TRBJ2-2, with D perhaps TRBD1 (6 bases). The clonotype originates from a human donor with active COVID-19. The donor label of this sample is uncertain. The CDR3 region is CATEITGKAGELFF. The CDR3 DNA is TGTGCCACCGAGATTACAGGGAAGGCCGGGGAGCTGTTTTTT.